The clone carrying this T cell receptor beta chain occurred a few times. Its target is unknown. The CDR3 consists of 15 residues. Germline V gene sequence: CDR1 SGHAT, CDR2 FQNNGV. The V gene lost 5 bases and the J gene lost 7 bases, with 20 bases spanning the gap. No treatment had been given to any patient before thyroid surgery. The sample belongs to a study of metastatic and nonmetastatic thyroid tumors. Background on the study: Samples came from malignant and benign thyroid patients, and repertoires were compared across blood and tumor or nodule tissue.

General observations from the study: Within blood and tumor, benign nodules reportedly had significantly lower TCR beta diversity than malignant thyroid tumors did.

In the study's own analysis: In papillary thyroid cancer, a distant-metastasis classifier was built using CDR3 differences across clinicopathological groups. TCRdb called clones again from the PCR reads with MiXCR. TCRdb, not the authors, supplied the V and J calls. Here the sample spans about 7,900 clones, about a quarter being singletons. V and J are TRBV11-2 and TRBJ1-1, with D maybe TRBD1 (5 bases). Sequences were obtained from adjacent normal tissue. This clonotype originated in a female donor with papillary thyroid cancer or a benign thyroid nodule (not recorded which). Some clones in this sample may be carry-over from other donors' samples. The CDR3 nucleotides read TGTGCCAGCAGCCTTGGAGGGACGGTCTATTTTGAAGCTTTCTTT. The encoded protein is CASSLGGTVYFEAFF. The whole variable domain, remainder taken from reference TRBV11-2 and TRBJ1-1, is EAGVAQSPRYKIIEKRQSVAFWCNPISGHATLYWYQQILGQGPKLLIQFQNNGVVDDSQLPKDRFSAERLKGVDSTLKIQPAKLEDSAVYLCASSLGGTVYFEAFFGQGTRLTVV.